This TCR beta chain comes out of a study of T-cell reconstitution after alpha-beta-depleted transplantation in children. Preparation of the TCRbeta library was carried out with unique molecular identifiers. TCRdb itself ran the PCR reads through MiXCR, one entry per CDR3 protein. The table records 610,000 or so distinct CDR3 sequences, more than 20% of them present only once. This CDR3 has 13 residues. V was pared by 1 base and J by 4 bases, with 7 bases between. From germline, CDR1 is SQVTM and CDR2 ANQGSEA. Material: PBMCs, obtained before TCRalphabeta/CD19-depleted stem cell transplant. The chain recombines TRBV29-1 with TRBJ1-4; D may be TRBD1 (5 bases). This receptor was identified in a boy under two years old with Wiskott-Aldrich syndrome, due to receive a stem cell transplant. The CDR3: CSVEAGINEKLFF. The CDR3 region has the DNA TGCAGCGTTGAAGCAGGGATTAATGAAAAACTGTTTTTT.